This TCR beta chain was recorded in a study of blood T cell repertoires in COVID-19. This clone was recorded a few times. In the study's own analysis: Amplification of reference gene primers was used by the study to estimate nucleated cell counts. This table comes from immunoSEQ multiplex PCR, and its TCRdb copy is limited to in-frame clones, with some not included. Clone size and V and J calls were adopted from that table, with D and trimming inferred from the DNA. Of over 200,000 clones listed, more than 70% are singletons. V dropped 4 bases and J dropped 7; count of bases not matched to a gene: 9. The CDR3 is made up of 15 amino acids. In germline, CDR1 is SEHNR, CDR2 FQNEAQ (reference sequence).

This TCR came from a man older than 75 with acute or convalescent COVID-19. The chain recombines TRBV7-9 with TRBJ1-5; TRBD1 agrees at 8 bases. The sequenced sample was peripheral blood. The CDR3 is CASSSDRGPRQPQHF. The DNA of the CDR3 is TGTGCCAGCAGCTCTGACAGGGGCCCGAGGCAGCCCCAGCATTTT.